This TCR beta chain appears in the sequencing data of a study of low-dose radiotherapy and immunotherapy resistance in tumors. Looking at the study overall: Cohort 1 was given 0.5 Gy fractions every 2 weeks, 6.5 Gy in total. Those assigned to Cohort 2 were treated with 1 Gy per fraction every two weeks (13 Gy in total over 26 weeks).

Per the germline V gene, CDR1 is LNHDA and CDR2 is SQIVND (reference sequence). This CDR3 region has 15 residues. V lost 8 bases to trimming and J lost 0 bases; unmatched junction nucleotides: 4. TRAV and TRBV primers primed cDNA for both TCRalpha and TCRbeta. A constant-region primer paired with the V-primer adapter amplified TCRs over roughly 18 PCR cycles. Each CDR3 protein is one row after TCRdb ran MiXCR on the reads. The data show 80,000 to 90,000 distinct CDR3 sequences, with 15% to 20% seen just once and less than 3.5% held by the top ten. The time point here: before trial treatment. Nivolumab, ipilimumab, aspirin, low-dose cyclophosphamide and low-dose radiotherapy were given to donors.

The chain carries TRBV19 and TRBJ2-1, with TRBD2 identical over 10 bases. The sequencing used PBMCs, collected before treatment. This sequence was found in a male donor with prostate cancer. The CDR3 nucleotides read TGTGCCAGTCAATCTAGCGGGGGCTCCTACAATGAGCAGTTCTTC. Protein product: CASQSSGGSYNEQFF.